The next 31 T cell receptor beta chains were all read from a single sample in a study of blood T cells in healthy people across ages. Primed by a sample-barcoded 5' primer and a J-beta primer mix, a second PCR proceeded for 7 to 11 cycles. TCRdb recomputed calls from the 5' RACE reads with MiXCR, one row per CDR3 protein. Here the sample spans about 970,000 distinct CDR3 sequences, roughly 51% being singletons. The material sequenced was blood. The receptor source for this set is a woman in her sixties in good health.

V usage is TRBV4-3 and J usage is TRBJ2-1, with a tentative D call TRBD2 (6 bases). This CDR3 contains 15 residues. The V gene lost 4 bases and the J gene lost 5 bases, with 15 bases spanning the gap. CDR1 is LGHNA, CDR2 YSLEER, per germline. The CDR3 sequence: CASSLGGLANNEQFF. Written as DNA, the CDR3 is TGCGCCAGCAGCCTAGGAGGGCTAGCGAACAATGAGCAGTTCTTC.

Comments on this clonotype: One end of the junction varies from germline; a read error may be responsible. The chain recombines TRBV7-2 with TRBJ2-2; D may be TRBD1 or TRBD2 (5 bases each). This CDR3 is built from 15 residues. CDR1 is SGHTA and CDR2 is FQGNSA in the germline V gene. As DNA, the CDR3 is TGTGCCAGCAGCTTCAAGCAGGGTGGCACCGGGGAGCCGTTTTTT. This sequence encodes CASSFKQGGTGEPFF.

The chain is built from TRBV5-1 and TRBJ2-1; TRBD2 aligns across 8 bases. Trimming removed 4 bases from V and 12 bases from J; junction bases left unmatched: 15. This CDR3 region has 15 residues. The germline V gene encodes CDR1 SGHRS and CDR2 YFSETQ. The CDR3 DNA reads as TGCGCCAGCAGCGATAGCGGGGCGTCCTACGGGGGGCAGTTCTTC. This translates into CASSDSGASYGGQFF. The full variable domain, with the rest looked up from reference TRBV5-1 and TRBJ2-1, is KAGVTQTPRYLIKTRGQQVTLSCSPISGHRSVSWYQQTPGQGLQFLFEYFSETQRNKGNFPGRFSGRQFSNSRSEMNVSTLELGDSALYLCASSDSGASYGGQFFGPGTRLTVL.

This clonotype has a count of ten or more. This sequence joins TRBV2 and TRBJ2-7; 8 bases are a match to TRBD2. The junction had 12 bases not matched to a gene; V was cut back by 5 bases and J by 0 bases. The CDR3 covers 17 residues. From germline, CDR1 is SNHLY and CDR2 FYNNEI. CDR3 loop: CASSFNVPGTSSYEQYF. CDR3 sequence (DNA): TGTGCCAGCAGTTTCAATGTCCCCGGGACTAGCTCCTACGAGCAGTACTTC. Based on the CDR3 plus reference TRBV2 and TRBJ2-7, the full variable domain is EPEVTQTPSHQVTQMGQEVILRCVPISNHLYFYWYRQILGQKVEFLVSFYNNEISEKSEIFDDQFSVERPDGSNFTLKIRSTKLEDSAMYFCASSFNVPGTSSYEQYFGPGTRLTVT.

This clonotype has just one count. This chain joins TRBV20-1 and TRBJ2-7; TRBD2 matches 11 bases. Trimming removed 4 bases from V and 6 bases from J; junction bases left unmatched: 8. CDR3 length: 14 residues. Germline CDR1 and CDR2: DFQATT and SNEGSKA (reference sequence). CDR3 in DNA: TGCAGTGCTACCCTATGGACTAGCGGGTCCGAGCAGTACTTC. Protein product: CSATLWTSGSEQYF.

The V gene is TRBV3-1, the J gene TRBJ2-4; D tentatively reads TRBD1 or TRBD2 (5 bases each). The end of the DNA is better explained by TRBJ2-7, so the J call may be wrong. The length of the CDR3 is 14 residues. Germline CDR1 and CDR2: LGHDT and YNNKEL (reference sequence). The CDR3 here is CASSQEGELSEQYF. CDR3 nucleotides: TGTGCCAGCAGCCAAGAGGGGGAGCTCTCCGAGCAGTACTTC.

Notes on this clonotype: This may be a read error: a much more frequent sequence differs by one nucleotide. V and J are TRBV6-4 and TRBJ2-7, with a possible D match to TRBD2 (6 bases). The CDR3 is 14 residues long. Trimming shortened V by 3 bases and J by 0 bases, and 9 bases separated the two germline ends. Germline V gene data show CDR1 as MRHNA and CDR2 as SNTAGT. The CDR3 DNA reads as TGTGCCAGCAGTGATGGGGGGAGCTCCTACGAGCAGTACTTC. Amino acid sequence: CASSDGGSSYEQYF.

The V gene is TRBV20-1, the J gene TRBJ2-1, with D possibly being TRBD2 (6 bases). This CDR3 comprises 15 residues. Germline CDR1 DFQATT, CDR2 SNEGSKA (reference sequence). Trimming pared 4 bases from V and 6 bases from J, leaving 19 bases between. DNA for the CDR3: TGCAGTGCTACCCTAGGAGGGAGGTCTTCCAATGAGCAGTTCTTC. This sequence encodes CSATLGGRSSNEQFF.

Turning to this clonotype: This may arise from a read error, as a much more abundant clone is one base away. V and J are TRBV11-2 and TRBJ2-6; maybe TRBD1 (6 bases). The CDR3 spans 15 residues. Germline values: CDR1 SGHAT, CDR2 FQNNGV. Trimming cost V 4 bases and J 3 bases, with 10 bases left between them. CDR3 DNA: TGTGCCAGCAGCTCACAGGGTTATGGGGCCAACGTCCTGACTTTC. This encodes CASSSQGYGANVLTF. Filled out from reference TRBV11-2 and TRBJ2-6, the complete variable domain reads EAGVAQSPRYKIIEKRQSVAFWCNPISGHATLYWYQQILGQGPKLLIQFQNNGVVDDSQLPKDRFSAERLKGVDSTLKIQPAKLEDSAVYLCASSSQGYGANVLTFGAGSRLTVL.

V is TRBV18 and J is TRBJ1-5; possibly TRBD1 for D (6 bases). Per the germline V gene, CDR1 is KGHSH and CDR2 is LQKENI. This CDR3 has 19 amino acids. V lost 4 bases, J lost 4 bases, and 26 bases lay in between. DNA for the CDR3: TGTGCCAGCTCACGGTTCTCGGGACAAAGCTTCTCTCGAAATCAGCCCCAGCATTTT. This gives the protein CASSRFSGQSFSRNQPQHF.

The gene calls are TRBV6-5 and TRBJ2-5; no definite D call. Deletions cut 6 bases from V and 3 bases from J, with 20 bases between. The germline V gene encodes CDR1 MNHEY and CDR2 SVGAGI. The CDR3 is 16 amino acids. The CDR3 nucleotides read TGTGCCAGCAGGCCCCATTACGGTAGGGCCGAAGAGACCCAGTACTTC. Its protein product is CASRPHYGRAEETQYF.

The chain joins TRBV6-6 to TRBJ2-7; 8 bases map to TRBD1. The V gene end was trimmed by 6 bases and the J gene end by 5 bases; junction bases not matched to a gene: 6. The CDR3 has 13 amino acids. Germline V gene sequence: CDR1 MNHNY, CDR2 SVGAGI (reference sequence). The CDR3 is CASRGQGLHEQYF. CDR3 DNA: TGTGCCAGCAGAGGACAGGGCTTGCACGAGCAGTACTTC.

As concerns this clonotype: Relative to the germline gene, one junction end is altered; a read error may explain this. The chain employs TRBV2 and TRBJ2-4, with 11 bases identical to TRBD1. This CDR3 has 13 amino acids. Germline V gene data show CDR1 as SNHLY and CDR2 as FYNNEI. The DNA for the CDR3 is TGTGCCAGCAGCGAAGGGACAGGGGGAGGCCAGTACTTC. Residues: CASSEGTGGGQYF.

This clonotype was observed a handful of times. V usage is TRBV20-1 and J usage is TRBJ2-1; D gene uncertain. CDR3 length equals 12 residues. Germline-derived CDR1 and CDR2 are DFQATT and SNEGSKA (reference sequence). V was shortened by 6 bases and J by 10 bases, with 16 bases between the two germline ends. In nucleotides, the CDR3 is TGCAGTGCGGGGATCGAGCCGTTAGAGCAGTTCTTC. Translation: CSAGIEPLEQFF.

V gene TRBV29-1 combines with J gene TRBJ2-1; D perhaps matches TRBD2 (6 bases). The CDR3 consists of 16 residues. The V gene lost 5 bases and the J gene lost 2 bases, with 19 bases spanning the gap. Germline CDR1 and CDR2: SQVTM and ANQGSEA. The CDR3 region has the DNA TGCAGCGTTATCCTGCCGGGAGAAGGTACCTACAATGAGCAGTTCTTC. This translates into CSVILPGEGTYNEQFF.

In this sample, this clonotype turned up a few times. The J gene is TRBJ2-3, the V gene TRBV27; 7 positions agree with TRBD2. Trimming at V came to 8 bases and at J to 2 bases, leaving 13 bases not matched to a gene. CDR3 length: 16 amino acids. Germline assignment: CDR1 MNHEY and CDR2 SMNVEV (reference sequence). The CDR3 nucleotides are TGTGCCAGCTGGGAAATGGGACTATTCCACACAGATACGCAGTATTTT. Translated: CASWEMGLFHTDTQYF.

CDR3 in DNA: TGCAGTGCTCCTCGGGGAGCCTTACACACAGATACGCAGTATTTT. Its protein is CSAPRGALHTDTQYF. The rearrangement joins TRBV20-1 to TRBJ2-3; D perhaps matches TRBD2 (5 bases). V was pared by 5 bases and J by 2 bases, with 17 bases between. CDR1 is DFQATT, CDR2 SNEGSKA, per germline (reference sequence). The length of the CDR3 is 15 residues.

This sequence joins TRBV28 and TRBJ2-7; 11 bases map to TRBD2. CDR1 and CDR2 from the germline V gene are MDHEN and SYDVKM. CDR3 length equals 17 residues. Losses at the gene ends were 3 bases for V and 5 bases for J; bases not matched to a gene: 12. CDR3 in DNA: TGTGCCAGCAGTTTCCCGACTAGCGGGACCTTTAAGGACGAGCAGTACTTC. This encodes CASSFPTSGTFKDEQYF.

J is TRBJ1-2 and V is TRBV10-2, with D perhaps matching TRBD1 (5 bases). This CDR3 spans 15 amino acids. Germline loops: CDR1 WSHSY, CDR2 SAAADI. Trimming pared 3 bases from V and 3 bases from J, leaving 14 bases between. This CDR3 is CASSETGGRDYGYTF. DNA for the CDR3: TGCGCCAGCAGTGAAACAGGAGGCCGGGACTATGGCTACACCTTC.

This clonotype has at least ten counts. The chain uses TRBV21-1 and TRBJ2-7. TRBV21-1 is assigned pseudogene status. The CDR3 has 13 residues. The DNA of the CDR3 is TGTGCCAGCAGCATCCTTCGATTCTACGAGCAGTACTTC. Translation: CASSILRFYEQYF.

This chain connects TRBV5-1 to TRBJ2-1; 8 bases line up with TRBD2. The ends lost 6 bases at V and 7 bases at J; junction bases unmatched: 9. The V gene's germline CDR1 is SGHRS and CDR2 YFSETQ. The length of the CDR3 is 14 residues. CDR3 nucleotide sequence: TGCGCCAGCACCAGGGGCAGCGGGAGTAATGAGCAGTTCTTC. Its translation is CASTRGSGSNEQFF.

This clonotype was detected only a few times. CDR3 nucleotides: TGCGCCAGCAGCCAATGGGGAGGGTCTCTGGAGACCCAGTACTTC. Translating it yields CASSQWGGSLETQYF. The V gene is TRBV4-1, the J gene TRBJ2-5, with 7 bases matching TRBD2. Germline CDR1 and CDR2: MGHRA and YSYEKL. The CDR3 spans 15 residues. Trimming took 2 bases from V and 5 from J; bases not matched to a gene: 8.

This clonotype was observed a few times. This sequence joins TRBV12-3 or TRBV12-4 and TRBJ2-5; tentatively, D is TRBD2 (5 bases). The CDR3 has 13 amino acids. With 10 bases removed from V and 5 bases from J, the gap between germline ends came to 17 bases. In DNA, the CDR3 is TGTGCCACTTCACGAGGGAGTTATGAGACCCAGTACTTC. It specifies CATSRGSYETQYF.

The chain combines TRBV7-2 with TRBJ2-1; 9 positions match TRBD2. The CDR3 runs to 15 residues. After removal of 1 base from V and 10 bases from J, the junction contained 8 bases not matched to a gene. In germline, CDR1 is SGHTA, CDR2 FQGNSA. CDR3 coding DNA: TGTGCCAGCAGCTTAGGGGGCGGGAGGGCCGCCGAGCAGTTCTTC. Amino acids: CASSLGGGRAAEQFF.

The chain couples TRBV6-2 or TRBV6-3 to TRBJ2-2; TRBD1 agrees at 7 bases. The CDR3 loop spans 15 amino acids. The V gene's germline CDR1 is MNHEY and CDR2 SVGEGT. V lost 2 bases to trimming and J lost 3 bases; unmatched junction nucleotides: 3. CDR3 nucleotides: TGTGCCAGCAGTTACGGGACAGTCGACACCGGGGAGCTGTTTTTT. Translating gives CASSYGTVDTGELFF.

V gene TRBV4-2 combines with J gene TRBJ2-5; D not resolved. This CDR3 contains 14 residues. Per germline, CDR1 LGHNA and CDR2 YNFKEQ. Between the trimmed V and J ends, which lost 0 bases and 0 bases, there was a span of 5 bases. CDR3 amino acids: CASSQEQNQETQYF. The CDR3 DNA follows: TGTGCCAGCAGCCAAGAACAAAACCAAGAGACCCAGTACTTC.

This chain uses TRBV18 with TRBJ1-5; D unclear. The V end was cut by 3 bases, the J end by 4 bases, with 22 bases between. CDR3 size: 18 residues. Germline V CDR1 and CDR2: KGHSH, LQKENI. The CDR3 sequence is CASSPVSSGGIPNQPQHF. CDR3 coding DNA: TGTGCCAGCTCACCCGTCTCTTCAGGAGGGATCCCGAATCAGCCCCAGCATTTT. The full variable domain, rest sourced from reference TRBV18 and TRBJ1-5, is NAGVMQNPRHLVRRRGQEARLRCSPMKGHSHVYWYRQLPEEGLKFMVYLQKENIIDESGMPKERFSAEFPKEGPSILRIQQVVRGDSAAYFCASSPVSSGGIPNQPQHFGDGTRLSIL.

This clonotype has more than one count but fewer than ten. V usage is TRBV25-1 and J usage is TRBJ1-5; D not certain. CDR1 and CDR2 from the germline V gene are MGHDK and SYGVNS. The CDR3 sequence is 14 residues long. The V and J ends lost 3 bases and 7 bases respectively, with 13 bases between them. DNA for the CDR3: TGTGCCAGCAGTGATTTTGGGAGGGCCCAGCCCCAGCATTTT. Amino acid sequence: CASSDFGRAQPQHF. Complete variable domain (other parts from reference TRBV25-1 and TRBJ1-5): EADIYQTPRYLVIGTGKKITLECSQTMGHDKMYWYQQDPGMELHLIHYSYGVNSTEKGDLSSESTVSRIRTEHFPLTLESARPSHTSQYLCASSDFGRAQPQHFGDGTRLSIL.

This clonotype was seen only a few times. CDR3 DNA: TGTGCCACCTTGACTAGCGGGAGCACAGATACGCAGTATTTT. This gives the protein CATLTSGSTDTQYF. The chain has TRBV6-2 or TRBV6-3 and TRBJ2-3; 10 nucleotides line up with TRBD2. The V gene end was trimmed by 10 bases and the J gene end by 0 bases; junction bases not matched to a gene: 4. CDR3 size: 14 residues. Germline values: CDR1 MNHEY, CDR2 SVGEGT.

The gene calls are TRBV13 and TRBJ2-1, with 12 bases lining up with TRBD2. The CDR3 runs 18 residues. Germline V gives CDR1 PRHDT, CDR2 FYEKMQ (reference sequence). The junction had 13 bases not matched to a gene; V was cut back by 0 bases and J by 10 bases. As DNA, the CDR3 is TGTGCCAGCAGCTTAGGCCTAGAGAGACTAGCGGGAGTAAGGGAGCAGTTCTTC. It yields the protein CASSLGLERLAGVREQFF. Looking up the rest from reference TRBV13 and TRBJ2-1 gives the full variable domain: AAGVIQSPRHLIKEKRETATLKCYPIPRHDTVYWYQQGPGQDPQFLISFYEKMQSDKGSIPDRFSAQQFSDYHSELNMSSLELGDSALYFCASSLGLERLAGVREQFFGPGTRLTVL.

The chain has TRBV29-1 and TRBJ1-1; D is possibly TRBD1 (6 bases). Germline lookup yields CDR1 SQVTM and CDR2 ANQGSEA. The CDR3 covers 12 residues. V was pared by 4 bases and J by 8 bases, with 14 bases between. CDR3 residues: CSVVAQGREAFF. CDR3 nucleotide sequence: TGCAGCGTTGTGGCCCAGGGGCGGGAAGCTTTCTTT.